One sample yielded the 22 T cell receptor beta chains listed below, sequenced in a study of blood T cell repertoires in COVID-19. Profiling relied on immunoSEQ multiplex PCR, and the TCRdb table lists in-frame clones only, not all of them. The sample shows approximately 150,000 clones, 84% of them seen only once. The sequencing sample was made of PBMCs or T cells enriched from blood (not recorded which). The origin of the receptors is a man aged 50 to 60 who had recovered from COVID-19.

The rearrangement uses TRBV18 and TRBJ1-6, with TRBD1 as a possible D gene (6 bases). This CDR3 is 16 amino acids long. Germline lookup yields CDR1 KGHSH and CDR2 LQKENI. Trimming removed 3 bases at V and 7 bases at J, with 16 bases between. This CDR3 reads CASSPSPQGKNSPLHF. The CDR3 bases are TGTGCCAGCTCACCCTCCCCGCAGGGGAAGAATTCACCCCTCCACTTT.

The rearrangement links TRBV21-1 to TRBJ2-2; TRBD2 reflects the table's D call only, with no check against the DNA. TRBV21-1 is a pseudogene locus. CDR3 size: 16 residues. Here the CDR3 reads CASSKALADNTGELFF. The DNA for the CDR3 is TGTGCCAGCAGCAAAGCTCTAGCGGATAACACCGGGGAGCTGTTTTTT.

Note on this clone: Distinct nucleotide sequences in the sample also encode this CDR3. The CDR3: CASSFGRGSTDTQYF. The CDR3 region has the DNA TGCGCCAGCAGCTTCGGGCGGGGGAGCACAGATACGCAGTATTTT. The chain has TRBV5-1 and TRBJ2-3; 7 positions match TRBD2. V shed 2 bases, J shed 0 bases, and the junction held 3 bases outside the gene matches. The CDR3 spans 15 residues. Germline V CDR1 and CDR2: SGHRS, YFSETQ.

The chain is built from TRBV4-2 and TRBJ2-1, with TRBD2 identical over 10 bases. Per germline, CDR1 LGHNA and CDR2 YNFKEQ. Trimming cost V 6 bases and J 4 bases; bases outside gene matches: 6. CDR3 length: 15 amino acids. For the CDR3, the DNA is TGTGCCAGCAGGTTGAGCGGGGGGGGGTACAATGAGCAGTTCTTC. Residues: CASRLSGGGYNEQFF.

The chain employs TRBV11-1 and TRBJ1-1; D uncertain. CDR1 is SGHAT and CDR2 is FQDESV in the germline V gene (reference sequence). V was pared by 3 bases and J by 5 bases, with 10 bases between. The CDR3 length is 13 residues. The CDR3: CASSFYGSTEAFF. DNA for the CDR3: TGTGCCAGCAGCTTTTACGGTTCGACTGAAGCTTTCTTT.

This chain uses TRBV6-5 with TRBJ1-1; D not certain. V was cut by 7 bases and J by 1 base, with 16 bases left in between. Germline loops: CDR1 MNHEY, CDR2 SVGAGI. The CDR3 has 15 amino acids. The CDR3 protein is CASILSGGKNTEAFF. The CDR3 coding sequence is TGTGCCAGCATCCTGAGCGGAGGGAAGAACACTGAAGCTTTCTTT.

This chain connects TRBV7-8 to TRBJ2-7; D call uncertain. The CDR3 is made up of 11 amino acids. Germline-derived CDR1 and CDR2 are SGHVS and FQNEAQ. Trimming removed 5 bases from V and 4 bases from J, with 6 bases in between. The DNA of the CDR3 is TGTGCCAGCAGCAATTCTTACGAGCAGTACTTC. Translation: CASSNSYEQYF.

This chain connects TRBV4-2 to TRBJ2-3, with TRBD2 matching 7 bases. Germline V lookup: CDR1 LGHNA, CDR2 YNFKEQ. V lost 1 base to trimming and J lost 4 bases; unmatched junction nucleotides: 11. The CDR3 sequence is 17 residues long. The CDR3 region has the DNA TGTGCCAGCAGCCAAGCGATATCGGGGGGTCGGTCAGATACGCAGTATTTT. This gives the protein CASSQAISGGRSDTQYF.

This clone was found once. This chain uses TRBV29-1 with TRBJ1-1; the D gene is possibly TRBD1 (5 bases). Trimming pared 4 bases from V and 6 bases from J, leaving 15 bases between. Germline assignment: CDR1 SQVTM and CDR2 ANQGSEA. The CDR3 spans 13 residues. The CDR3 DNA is TGCAGCGTTGTTTTCAGGGAGGCCCCTGAAGCTTTCTTT. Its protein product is CSVVFREAPEAFF. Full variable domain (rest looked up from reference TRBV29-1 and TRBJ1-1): SAVISQKPSRDICQRGTSLTIQCQVDSQVTMMFWYRQQPGQSLTLIATANQGSEATYESGFVIDKFPISRPNLTFSTLTVSNMSPEDSSIYLCSVVFREAPEAFFGQGTRLTVV.

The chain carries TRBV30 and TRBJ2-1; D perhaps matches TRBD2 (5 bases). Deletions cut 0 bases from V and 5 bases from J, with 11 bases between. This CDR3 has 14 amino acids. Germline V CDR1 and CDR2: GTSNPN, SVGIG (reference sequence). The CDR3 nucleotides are TGTGCCTGGAGTGTACATAGCGCAGACAATGAGCAGTTCTTC. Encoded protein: CAWSVHSADNEQFF.

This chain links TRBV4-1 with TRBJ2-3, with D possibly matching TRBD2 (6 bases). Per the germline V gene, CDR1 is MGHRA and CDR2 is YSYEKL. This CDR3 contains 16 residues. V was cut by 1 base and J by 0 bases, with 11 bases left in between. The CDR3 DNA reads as TGCGCCAGCAGCCAAGCCATGGGGGGTAGCACAGATACGCAGTATTTT. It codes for CASSQAMGGSTDTQYF.

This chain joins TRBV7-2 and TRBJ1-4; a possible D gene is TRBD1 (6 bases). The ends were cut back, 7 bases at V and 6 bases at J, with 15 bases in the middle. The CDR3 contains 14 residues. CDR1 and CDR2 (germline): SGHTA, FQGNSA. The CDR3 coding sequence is TGTGCCAGCAAAGAACAGGGAAGCGATGAAAAACTGTTTTTT. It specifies CASKEQGSDEKLFF.

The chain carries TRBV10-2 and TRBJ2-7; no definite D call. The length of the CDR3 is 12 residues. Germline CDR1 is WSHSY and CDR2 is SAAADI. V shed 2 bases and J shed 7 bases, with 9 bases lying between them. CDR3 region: CASSEGRREQYF. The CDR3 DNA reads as TGCGCCAGCAGTGAGGGCAGAAGAGAGCAGTACTTC.

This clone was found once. CDR3 loop: CASSQASGLAKNIQYF. The CDR3 DNA sequence: TGTGCCAGCAGCCAAGCTAGCGGCTTAGCCAAAAACATTCAGTACTTC. The chain combines TRBV3-1 (or the pseudogene TRBV3-2) with TRBJ2-4; 7 bases are shared with TRBD2. The germline CDR1 and CDR2 sequences are LGHDT and YNNKEL (reference sequence). The V and J ends lost 1 base and 0 bases, in that order; junction bases with no gene match: 3. This CDR3 contains 16 residues.

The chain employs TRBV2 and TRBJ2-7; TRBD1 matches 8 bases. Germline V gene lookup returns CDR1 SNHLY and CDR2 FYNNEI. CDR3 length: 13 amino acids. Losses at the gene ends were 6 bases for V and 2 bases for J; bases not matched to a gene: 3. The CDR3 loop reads CASRQGAPYEQYF. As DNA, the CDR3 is TGTGCCAGCAGGCAGGGGGCGCCCTACGAGCAGTACTTC. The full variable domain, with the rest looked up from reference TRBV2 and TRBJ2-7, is EPEVTQTPSHQVTQMGQEVILRCVPISNHLYFYWYRQILGQKVEFLVSFYNNEISEKSEIFDDQFSVERPDGSNFTLKIRSTKLEDSAMYFCASRQGAPYEQYFGPGTRLTVT.

The CDR3 loop reads CASSLQGNGSPLHF. The CDR3 DNA reads TGTGCCAGCAGCCTACAGGGTAATGGTTCACCCCTCCACTTT. V is TRBV7-3 and J is TRBJ1-6, with a weak D call TRBD1 (6 bases). Germline CDR1 reads SGHTA; CDR2 reads FQGTGA. The CDR3 covers 14 residues. V was shortened by 5 bases and J by 9 bases, with 14 bases between the two germline ends.

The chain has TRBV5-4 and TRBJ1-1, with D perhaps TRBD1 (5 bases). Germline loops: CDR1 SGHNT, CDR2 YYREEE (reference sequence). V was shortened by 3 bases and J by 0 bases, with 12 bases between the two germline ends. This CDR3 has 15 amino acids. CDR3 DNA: TGTGCCAGCAGCTGGCGGGAGGGGATGAACACTGAAGCTTTCTTT. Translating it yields CASSWREGMNTEAFF.

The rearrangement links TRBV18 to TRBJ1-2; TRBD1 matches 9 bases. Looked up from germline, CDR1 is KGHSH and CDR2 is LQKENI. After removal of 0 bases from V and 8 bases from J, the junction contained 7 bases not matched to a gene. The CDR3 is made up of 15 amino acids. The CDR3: CASSPPGQGSYGYTF. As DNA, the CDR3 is TGTGCCAGCTCACCACCTGGACAGGGGTCTTACGGCTACACCTTC.

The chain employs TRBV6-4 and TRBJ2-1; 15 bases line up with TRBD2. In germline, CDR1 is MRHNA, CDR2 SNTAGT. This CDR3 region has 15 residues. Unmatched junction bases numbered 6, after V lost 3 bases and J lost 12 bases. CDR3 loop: CASSDWGLAGGVQFF. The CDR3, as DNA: TGTGCCAGCAGTGATTGGGGACTAGCGGGGGGAGTGCAGTTCTTC.

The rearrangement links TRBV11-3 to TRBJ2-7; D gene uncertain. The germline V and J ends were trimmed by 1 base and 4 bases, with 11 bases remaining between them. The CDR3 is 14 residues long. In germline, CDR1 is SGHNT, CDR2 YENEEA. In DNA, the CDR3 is TGTGCCAGCAGCTTAGGAAGAGACGGGTACGAGCAGTACTTC. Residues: CASSLGRDGYEQYF.

CDR3 in DNA: TGTGCCAGCAGCCATACAGGGAAGGGAGAGACCCAGTACTTC. It is translated as CASSHTGKGETQYF. V and J are TRBV3-1 (or the pseudogene TRBV3-2) and TRBJ2-5, with TRBD1 as a possible D gene (6 bases). Germline V lookup: CDR1 LGHDT, CDR2 YNNKEL (reference sequence). The CDR3 is 14 amino acids. V was shortened by 3 bases and J by 4 bases, with 12 bases between the two germline ends.

The CDR3 sequence: CASSLGGQGAIPYNEQFF. CDR3 bases: TGTGCCAGCAGCTTGGGGGGACAGGGGGCTATCCCCTACAATGAGCAGTTCTTC. The chain links TRBV5-5 to TRBJ2-1, with 12 bases fitting TRBD1. The CDR3 contains 18 residues. Germline CDR1 reads SGHKS; CDR2 reads YYEKEE (reference sequence). V trimming: 0 bases; J trimming: 2 bases; junction bases outside the gene matches: 6. The full variable domain, its missing parts supplied by reference TRBV5-5 and TRBJ2-1, is DAGVTQSPTHLIKTRGQQVTLRCSPISGHKSVSWYQQVLGQGPQFIFQYYEKEERGRGNFPDRFSARQFPNYSSELNVNALLLGDSALYLCASSLGGQGAIPYNEQFFGPGTRLTVL.